One sample yielded the 9 T cell receptor beta chains listed below, sequenced in a study of T cell responses to AZD1222 COVID-19 vaccine. Assay used: immunoSEQ multiplex PCR; TCRdb lists only in-frame clones, some missing. This table holds more than 85,000 clones, approximately 91% found once. The input for sequencing was peripheral blood, taken on day 0 of MenACWY control vaccination. The origin of the receptors is an adult in good health.

DNA of the CDR3: TGTGCCAGCAGCACCGACACGGGGCCCCAGCATTTT. Its translation is CASSTDTGPQHF. The genes are TRBV12-3 or TRBV12-4 and TRBJ1-5; D ambiguous. The V end was cut by 6 bases, the J end by 9 bases, with 12 bases between. CDR3 length: 12 residues.

The chain recombines TRBV5-1 with TRBJ1-1; D is perhaps TRBD1 (6 bases). The CDR3 is 13 amino acids. Germline loops: CDR1 SGHRS, CDR2 YFSETQ. V gave up 6 bases and J gave up 1 base, with 10 bases separating them. CDR3: CASTDRRNTEAFF. CDR3 in DNA: TGCGCCAGCACCGACAGGAGGAACACTGAAGCTTTCTTT.

The rearrangement links TRBV7-9 to TRBJ1-6; weak D call: TRBD1 (5 bases). Germline V lookup: CDR1 SEHNR, CDR2 FQNEAQ (reference sequence). The CDR3 covers 17 residues. V dropped 2 bases and J dropped 9 bases, with 20 bases sitting between them. CDR3 in amino acids: CASSLTGGATGSSPLHF. CDR3 nucleotide sequence: TGTGCCAGCAGCTTAACGGGGGGAGCCACTGGGAGTTCACCCCTCCACTTT.

The chain recombines TRBV4-1 with TRBJ1-4; D remains unclear. The V and J ends lost 7 bases and 8 bases respectively, with 20 bases between them. CDR1 and CDR2 from the germline V gene are MGHRA and YSYEKL. The CDR3 loop spans 15 amino acids. The CDR3 DNA reads TGCGCCAGCACGCTAGTGTTCCGAAAGGGAGAAAAACTGTTTTTT. It encodes CASTLVFRKGEKLFF.

The V and J genes are TRBV5-1 and TRBJ2-2; D might be TRBD2 (6 bases). The germline V gene has CDR1 SGHRS and CDR2 YFSETQ. V was clipped by 4 bases and J by 2 bases, with 9 bases between them. There are 14 residues in the CDR3. The CDR3 protein is CASSRRGNTGELFF. As DNA, the CDR3 is TGCGCCAGCAGCCGGAGGGGAAACACCGGGGAGCTGTTTTTT.

The V gene is TRBV7-2, the J gene TRBJ1-4, with D unresolved. Trimming cost V 1 base and J 3 bases, with 18 bases left between them. Germline CDR1 SGHTA, CDR2 FQGNSA. The CDR3 runs to 18 residues. CDR3 sequence (DNA): TGTGCCAGCAGCTTAGATTTTATAGGACCTACCCCTAATGAAAAACTGTTTTTT. Translating gives CASSLDFIGPTPNEKLFF.

The chain recombines TRBV19 with TRBJ2-6; 7 nucleotides line up with TRBD1. CDR1 and CDR2 from the germline V gene are LNHDA and SQIVND (reference sequence). V lost 4 bases, J lost 1 base, and 4 bases stayed unmatched. CDR3 length: 16 amino acids. CDR3 amino acids: CASSTYRGSGANVLTF. The CDR3 DNA follows: TGTGCCAGTAGTACCTACAGGGGTTCTGGGGCCAACGTCCTGACTTTC.

The chain uses TRBV6-2 or TRBV6-3 and TRBJ2-4; TRBD2 matches 11 bases. The CDR3 covers 16 residues. With V trimmed by 2 bases and J by 6 bases, 6 bases remained unmatched. From germline, CDR1 is MNHEY and CDR2 SVGEGT. CDR3 nucleotides: TGTGCCAGCAGTTACGACCCTAGCGGGAGGTCAAACATTCAGTACTTC. Residues: CASSYDPSGRSNIQYF.

This rearrangement joins TRBV2 to TRBJ1-2; no firm D call. Germline assignment: CDR1 SNHLY and CDR2 FYNNEI. The CDR3 is made up of 13 amino acids. V shed 0 bases and J shed 5 bases, with 7 bases lying between them. Written as DNA, the CDR3 is TGTGCCAGCAGTGAAGCTGCCCTTTATGGCTACACCTTC. Translated: CASSEAALYGYTF. The variable domain in full, completed from reference TRBV2 and TRBJ1-2, reads EPEVTQTPSHQVTQMGQEVILRCVPISNHLYFYWYRQILGQKVEFLVSFYNNEISEKSEIFDDQFSVERPDGSNFTLKIRSTKLEDSAMYFCASSEAALYGYTFGSGTRLTVV.